These 32 T cell receptor beta chains came from one sample sequenced in a study of T cells after yellow fever vaccination. TCRdb used MiXCR to reprocess the 5' RACE reads, holding one entry per CDR3 protein. This sample has more than 300,000 distinct CDR3 sequences; about 10% occur once, and the top ten carry about 3%. Sequenced here: CD4+ T cells sorted from PBMCs, sampled 45 days after the yellow fever booster vaccination. The receptor set was obtained from a man between 18 and 35 years old who received the YFV17D yellow fever vaccine.

This chain links TRBV25-1 with TRBJ2-4, with D unresolved. This CDR3 is 14 amino acids long. Trimming removed 2 bases from V and 7 bases from J, with 12 bases in between. Germline CDR1 is MGHDK and CDR2 is SYGVNS. The CDR3 region has the DNA TGTGCCAGCAGTGAAGAGTATATTGGGAACATTCAGTACTTC. Translation gives CASSEEYIGNIQYF. Full variable domain (missing parts from reference TRBV25-1 and TRBJ2-4): EADIYQTPRYLVIGTGKKITLECSQTMGHDKMYWYQQDPGMELHLIHYSYGVNSTEKGDLSSESTVSRIRTEHFPLTLESARPSHTSQYLCASSEEYIGNIQYFGAGTRLSVL.

J is TRBJ1-1 and V is TRBV5-1; 7 nucleotides agree with TRBD1. V was pared by 3 bases and J by 2 bases, with 7 bases of the junction left unmatched. Germline CDR1 is SGHRS and CDR2 is YFSETQ. CDR3 length equals 15 residues. The CDR3 reads CASSSQGGGNTEAFF. CDR3 nucleotide sequence: TGCGCCAGCAGCTCCCAGGGGGGAGGAAACACTGAAGCTTTCTTT.

This clonotype was seen only a few times. The chain carries TRBV4-3 and TRBJ2-7; D possibly corresponds to TRBD1 (5 bases). Germline V gene sequence: CDR1 LGHNA, CDR2 YSLEER. V dropped 0 bases and J dropped 3 bases, with 12 bases sitting between them. CDR3 length: 15 amino acids. In nucleotides, the CDR3 is TGCGCCAGCAGCCAAGAAGGGCAGGGAATCTACGAGCAGTACTTC. This gives the protein CASSQEGQGIYEQYF.

This clonotype was recorded many times. The genes are TRBV2 and TRBJ2-5; TRBD1 might be the D (5 bases). Between the trimmed V and J ends, which lost 7 bases and 1 base, there was a span of 10 bases. Germline CDR1 SNHLY, CDR2 FYNNEI. The CDR3 has 13 residues. The CDR3, as DNA: TGTGCCAGCACCAGACAGACCCAAGAGACCCAGTACTTC. Translation gives CASTRQTQETQYF.

The sample holds a few counts of this clonotype. The V and J genes are TRBV6-2 or TRBV6-3 and TRBJ1-1; D not certain. From germline, CDR1 is MNHEY and CDR2 SVGEGT. This CDR3 contains 12 residues. Trimming left V 5 bases short and J 2 bases short, with 6 bases between. CDR3: CASSNSNTEAFF. In DNA, the CDR3 is TGTGCCAGCAGTAACAGTAACACTGAAGCTTTCTTT.

This chain connects TRBV11-1 to TRBJ2-3, with 8 bases lining up with TRBD1. There are 14 residues in the CDR3. CDR1 is SGHAT, CDR2 FQDESV, per germline (reference sequence). The V gene end was trimmed by 5 bases and the J gene end by 9 bases; junction bases not matched to a gene: 10. As DNA, the CDR3 is TGTGCCAGCAGCCCCCAACAGGGGGGAGGCACGCAGTATTTT. Translated: CASSPQQGGGTQYF.

There are many counts of this clonotype. CDR3 bases: TGTGCCACCAGCAGAGTCACCGCAGGCGGCTACACCTTC. Its protein is CATSRVTAGGYTF. V gene TRBV15 combines with J gene TRBJ1-2, with D unresolved. Germline lookup yields CDR1 LNHNV and CDR2 YYDKDF (reference sequence). This CDR3 is built from 13 residues. V lost 1 base, J lost 8 bases, and 11 bases lay in between.

This clonotype was observed a handful of times. The chain combines TRBV6-2 or TRBV6-3 with TRBJ2-1; D gene uncertain. The CDR3 is 13 residues long. Trimming took 7 bases from V and 2 from J, leaving 9 bases between them. The V gene's germline CDR1 is MNHEY and CDR2 SVGEGT. CDR3 bases: TGTGCCAGCACCCCACTTGCCTACAATGAGCAGTTCTTC. It specifies CASTPLAYNEQFF.

This clonotype was recorded a few times. The V gene is TRBV4-3, the J gene TRBJ2-5, with 10 bases matching TRBD1. Looked up from germline, CDR1 is LGHNA and CDR2 is YSLEER. This CDR3 region has 16 residues. J was trimmed by 4 bases and V by 0 bases; bases with no gene match: 5. The CDR3 loop reads CASSQDRRQGAETQYF. The CDR3 bases are TGCGCCAGCAGCCAAGATCGCCGACAGGGGGCAGAGACCCAGTACTTC.

This rearrangement joins TRBV19 to TRBJ2-3; D may correspond to TRBD1 or TRBD2 (7 bases each). CDR1 LNHDA and CDR2 SQIVND come from the germline V gene (reference sequence). This CDR3 region has 15 residues. Trimming removed 5 bases from V and 4 bases from J, with 16 bases in between. The CDR3 spells CASSRQGGGADTQYF. In DNA, the CDR3 is TGTGCCAGTAGTCGACAGGGAGGGGGAGCAGATACGCAGTATTTT.

This clonotype came up many times. V usage is TRBV20-1 and J usage is TRBJ1-2; 8 bases agree with TRBD1. This CDR3 spans 14 amino acids. Germline lookup yields CDR1 DFQATT and CDR2 SNEGSKA (reference sequence). V was pared by 5 bases and J by 4 bases, with 9 bases of the junction left unmatched. CDR3 bases: TGCAGTGCTGGCGACAGGGGTGTCGGCTATGGCTACACCTTC. Its protein is CSAGDRGVGYGYTF.

The chain recombines TRBV10-3 with TRBJ2-1, with 12 positions matching TRBD2. CDR1 is ENHRY and CDR2 is SYGVKD in the germline V gene. V lost 1 base to trimming and J lost 4 bases; unmatched junction nucleotides: 11. The CDR3 covers 19 residues. CDR3 DNA: TGTGCCATCAGTGAGTTCCAGCAACCCCTAGCGGGGGGGTACAATGAGCAGTTCTTC. It yields the protein CAISEFQQPLAGGYNEQFF.

The chain links TRBV6-1 to TRBJ2-7, with 9 bases lining up with TRBD1. Germline assignment: CDR1 MNHNS and CDR2 SASEGT. The CDR3 length is 15 residues. The junction had 9 bases not matched to a gene; V was cut back by 4 bases and J by 5 bases. CDR3 amino acids: CASSAPGQGLNEQYF. The CDR3, as DNA: TGTGCCAGCAGTGCTCCGGGACAGGGCCTCAACGAGCAGTACTTC.

The chain is built from TRBV7-2 and TRBJ1-1, with no clear D. Germline CDR1 SGHTA, CDR2 FQGNSA. There are 13 residues in the CDR3. V was clipped by 3 bases and J by 4 bases, with 9 bases between them. The CDR3, as DNA: TGTGCCAGCAGCTTGGACCCCCGCACTGAAGCTTTCTTT. Its translation: CASSLDPRTEAFF.

This clonotype has ten or more counts. J is TRBJ1-5 and V is TRBV19, with D uncertain. Per germline, CDR1 LNHDA and CDR2 SQIVND (reference sequence). The germline V and J ends were trimmed by 3 bases and 5 bases, with 11 bases remaining between them. The CDR3 sequence is 14 residues long. CDR3 loop: CASSIGQAHQPQHF. In DNA form, the CDR3 reads TGTGCCAGTAGTATCGGCCAGGCCCATCAGCCCCAGCATTTT.

J is TRBJ2-1 and V is TRBV5-1, with a possible D match to TRBD1 (6 bases). V lost 0 bases to trimming and J lost 8 bases, with 15 bases between them. The CDR3 loop spans 15 amino acids. Looked up from germline, CDR1 is SGHRS and CDR2 is YFSETQ. This chain's CDR3 is CASSLGDTVTHEQFF. CDR3 DNA: TGCGCCAGCAGCTTGGGGGACACCGTTACGCATGAGCAGTTCTTC.

This clonotype was observed many times. The chain carries TRBV5-1 and TRBJ2-3; perhaps TRBD1 as D (7 bases). CDR3 length: 17 residues. Trimming shortened V by 4 bases and J by 1 base, and 19 bases separated the two germline ends. CDR1 SGHRS and CDR2 YFSETQ come from the germline V gene. CDR3 protein: CASSPAGGGAGTDTQYF. The DNA of the CDR3 is TGCGCCAGCAGCCCTGCAGGAGGGGGCGCCGGCACAGATACGCAGTATTTT.

This clonotype was counted at least ten times. V gene TRBV5-1 combines with J gene TRBJ2-5; D is uncertain. The germline V gene encodes CDR1 SGHRS and CDR2 YFSETQ. V was trimmed by 2 bases and J by 1 base, leaving 6 bases between them. The CDR3 is 13 amino acids. Written as DNA, the CDR3 is TGCGCCAGCAGCTTTAACAGCCAAGAGACCCAGTACTTC. Residues: CASSFNSQETQYF.

This clonotype was observed at least ten times. The chain uses TRBV14 and TRBJ1-1; D is unclear. This CDR3 spans 15 amino acids. Germline CDR1 SGHDN, CDR2 FVKESK. Trimming pared 6 bases from V and 0 bases from J, leaving 14 bases between. The CDR3, as DNA: TGTGCCAGCAGTCCCCTTGGGCACATGAACACTGAAGCTTTCTTT. Its translation: CASSPLGHMNTEAFF.

Many counts were recorded for this clonotype. The chain recombines TRBV7-9 with TRBJ2-3; D not resolved. The CDR3 extends over 12 amino acids. V gave up 5 bases and J gave up 6 bases, with 9 bases separating them. Germline CDR1 reads SEHNR; CDR2 reads FQNEAQ (reference sequence). The DNA for the CDR3 is TGTGCCAGCAGCCCTACCGGTGATACGCAGTATTTT. It translates to CASSPTGDTQYF.

This clonotype has just a few counts. This rearrangement joins TRBV9 to TRBJ1-1; 10 bases are a match to TRBD1. In germline, CDR1 is SGDLS, CDR2 YYNGEE. V lost 6 bases, J lost 5 bases, and 10 bases stayed unmatched. The CDR3 sequence is 15 residues long. CDR3 DNA: TGTGCCAGCAATGGGGGACAGGGGTTATTAACTGAAGCTTTCTTT. It translates to CASNGGQGLLTEAFF.

The V call is TRBV10-3, the J call TRBJ2-6, with 7 bases that match TRBD1. Germline-derived CDR1 and CDR2 are ENHRY and SYGVKD. CDR3 size: 16 residues. V was pared by 4 bases and J by 0 bases, with 3 bases of the junction left unmatched. CDR3 amino acids: CAISGGQSSGANVLTF. Here the CDR3 DNA reads TGTGCCATCAGTGGGGGACAGAGCTCTGGGGCCAACGTCCTGACTTTC.

In this sample, this clonotype turned up a few times. This rearrangement joins TRBV7-2 to TRBJ2-3; 11 bases are a match to TRBD2. This CDR3 is 17 amino acids long. Per germline, CDR1 SGHTA and CDR2 FQGNSA. After removal of 1 base from V and 2 bases from J, the junction contained 5 bases not matched to a gene. The chain's CDR3 is CASSLDLAGGITDTQYF. The CDR3 DNA sequence: TGTGCCAGCAGCTTAGACCTAGCGGGGGGTATCACAGATACGCAGTATTTT.

This clonotype was seen more than once but under ten times. The CDR3: CASSDMYEQYF. CDR3 nucleotides: TGTGCCAGCAGTGACATGTACGAGCAGTACTTC. V usage is TRBV2 and J usage is TRBJ2-7; D is ambiguous. Germline V gene sequence: CDR1 SNHLY, CDR2 FYNNEI. The CDR3 has 11 amino acids. The ends were cut back, 3 bases at V and 4 bases at J, with 4 bases in the middle.

This clonotype was picked up a small number of times. The chain has TRBV6-2 or TRBV6-3 and TRBJ1-5, with unresolved D. The length of the CDR3 is 15 residues. Per germline, CDR1 MNHEY and CDR2 SVGEGT. V gave up 3 bases and J gave up 5 bases, with 14 bases separating them. The CDR3 protein is CASSYRVGYHQPQHF. CDR3 in DNA: TGTGCCAGCAGTTATCGGGTAGGATACCATCAGCCCCAGCATTTT.

This clonotype was recorded a few times. The rearrangement uses TRBV20-1 and TRBJ1-1; D call uncertain. Deletions cut 6 bases from V and 3 bases from J, with 11 bases between. This CDR3 has 12 amino acids. Germline lookup yields CDR1 DFQATT and CDR2 SNEGSKA (reference sequence). CDR3 nucleotides: TGCAGTGCCCGCCCTGTTGACACTGAAGCTTTCTTT. Translation: CSARPVDTEAFF.

This chain joins TRBV7-2 and TRBJ1-3; the D is unclear. This CDR3 has 13 amino acids. V was pared by 3 bases and J by 3 bases, with 6 bases between. CDR1 is SGHTA, CDR2 FQGNSA, per germline. DNA of the CDR3: TGTGCCAGCAGCTTCGGTGTTGGAAACACCATATATTTT. Protein sequence: CASSFGVGNTIYF.

Many counts were recorded for this clonotype. V usage is TRBV20-1 and J usage is TRBJ1-2; tentative D call: TRBD1 (6 bases). V was pared by 5 bases and J by 7 bases, with 17 bases between. Germline-derived CDR1 and CDR2 are DFQATT and SNEGSKA (reference sequence). The CDR3 is 13 residues long. The DNA of the CDR3 is TGCAGTGCTGACCCCCACAGGGCGGGTGGCTACACCTTC. It encodes CSADPHRAGGYTF.

The table lists this clonotype with a few counts. The rearrangement uses TRBV12-3 or TRBV12-4 and TRBJ2-7; D unresolved. V was cut by 5 bases and J by 5 bases, with 16 bases left in between. This CDR3 is 14 amino acids long. The CDR3 loop reads CASSARYPMDEQYF. The CDR3 region has the DNA TGTGCCAGCAGTGCCAGGTATCCTATGGACGAGCAGTACTTC.

This clonotype came up many times. The chain has TRBV5-1 and TRBJ2-1, with TRBD1 matching over 10 bases. CDR1 and CDR2 from the germline V gene are SGHRS and YFSETQ. The CDR3 contains 15 residues. Germline trimming cut 3 bases from V and 8 bases from J; bases unmatched to any gene: 8. CDR3 sequence: CASSWGQGNHDEQFF. CDR3 bases: TGCGCCAGCAGCTGGGGACAGGGGAATCATGATGAGCAGTTCTTC.

This clonotype was found a few times. The genes are TRBV3-1 and TRBJ2-7; D is uncertain. V shed 4 bases and J shed 0 bases, with 16 bases lying between them. The CDR3 extends over 16 amino acids. Germline V gives CDR1 LGHDT, CDR2 YNNKEL (reference sequence). CDR3 bases: TGTGCCAGCAGCCGGATAGCTTTACACAGCTCCTACGAGCAGTACGTC. Its translation: CASSRIALHSSYEQYV.

This clonotype was picked up a small number of times. V and J are TRBV10-3 and TRBJ2-1, with TRBD2 as a possible D gene (6 bases). Germline V gene lookup returns CDR1 ENHRY and CDR2 SYGVKD. Trimming took 11 bases from V and 8 from J, leaving 19 bases between them. This CDR3 is 13 amino acids long. CDR3 in DNA: TGTGCCGGCCGGGACTCCCCCGGCGATGAGCAGTTCTTC. Its translation is CAGRDSPGDEQFF.